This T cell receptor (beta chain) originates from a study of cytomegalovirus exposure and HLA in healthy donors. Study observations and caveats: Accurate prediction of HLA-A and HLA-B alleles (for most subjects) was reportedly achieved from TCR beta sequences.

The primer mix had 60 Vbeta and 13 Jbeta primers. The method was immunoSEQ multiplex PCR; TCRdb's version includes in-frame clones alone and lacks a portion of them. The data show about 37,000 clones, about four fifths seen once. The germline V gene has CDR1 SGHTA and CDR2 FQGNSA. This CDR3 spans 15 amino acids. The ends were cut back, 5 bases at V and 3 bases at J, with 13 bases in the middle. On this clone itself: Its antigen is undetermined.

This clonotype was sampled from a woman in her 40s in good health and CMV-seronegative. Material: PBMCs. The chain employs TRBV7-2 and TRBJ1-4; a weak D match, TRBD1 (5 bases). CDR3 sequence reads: CASSHVGDPNEKLFF. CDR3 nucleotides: TGTGCCAGCAGCCACGTAGGGGATCCTAATGAAAAACTGTTTTTT.